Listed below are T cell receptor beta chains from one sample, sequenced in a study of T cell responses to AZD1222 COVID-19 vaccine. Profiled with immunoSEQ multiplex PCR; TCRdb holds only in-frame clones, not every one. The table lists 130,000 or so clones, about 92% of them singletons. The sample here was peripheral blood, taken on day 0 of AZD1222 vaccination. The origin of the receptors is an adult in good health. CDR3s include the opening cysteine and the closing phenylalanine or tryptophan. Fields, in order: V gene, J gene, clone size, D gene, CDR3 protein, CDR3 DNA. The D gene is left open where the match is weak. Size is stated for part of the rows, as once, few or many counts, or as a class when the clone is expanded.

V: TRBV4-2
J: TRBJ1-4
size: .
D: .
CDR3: CASSQLRTGGNEKLFF
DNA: TGTGCCAGCAGCCAACTCCGCACAGGCGGGAATGAAAAACTGTTTTTT

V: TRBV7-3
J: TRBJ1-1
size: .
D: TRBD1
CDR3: CASSPGDRGGTEAFF
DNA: TGTGCCAGCAGCCCCGGGGACAGGGGGGGAACTGAAGCTTTCTTT

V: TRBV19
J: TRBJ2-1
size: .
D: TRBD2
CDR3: CASSILTSGGVNNEQFF
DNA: TGTGCCAGTAGTATTTTGACTAGCGGGGGGGTAAACAATGAGCAGTTCTTC

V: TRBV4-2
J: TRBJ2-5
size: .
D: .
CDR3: CASSQDFGQETQYF
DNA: TGTGCCAGCAGCCAAGATTTCGGGCAAGAGACCCAGTACTTC

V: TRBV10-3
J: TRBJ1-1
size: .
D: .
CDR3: CAISAGNRDFAGKLNTEAFF
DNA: TGTGCCATCAGTGCGGGTAATCGGGATTTCGCAGGGAAGTTGAACACTGAAGCTTTCTTT

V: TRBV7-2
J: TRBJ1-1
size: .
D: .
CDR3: CASSGKLGGNTEAFF
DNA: TGTGCCAGCAGCGGGAAACTGGGGGGGAACACTGAAGCTTTCTTT

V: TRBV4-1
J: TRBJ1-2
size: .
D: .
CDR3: CASSQDPSVYGYTF
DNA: TGCGCCAGCAGCCAAGATCCAAGCGTCTATGGCTACACCTTC

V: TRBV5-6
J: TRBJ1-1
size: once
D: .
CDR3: CASSTREGGEAFF
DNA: TGTGCCAGCAGCACCCGGGAAGGGGGTGAAGCTTTCTTT

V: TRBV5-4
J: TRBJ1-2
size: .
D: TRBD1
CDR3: CASSLYGTGGARYTF
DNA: TGTGCCAGCAGCTTGTACGGGACAGGGGGCGCCCGCTACACCTTC

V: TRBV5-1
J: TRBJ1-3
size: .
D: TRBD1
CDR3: CASSRDRDSGNTIYF
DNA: TGCGCCAGCAGCAGGGACAGGGACTCTGGAAACACCATATATTTT

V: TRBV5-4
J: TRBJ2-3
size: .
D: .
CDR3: CASAMGLRFDTQYF
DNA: TGTGCCAGCGCCATGGGACTGCGCTTTGATACGCAGTATTTT

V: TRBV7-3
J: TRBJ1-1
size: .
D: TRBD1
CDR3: CASSGQKNTEAFF
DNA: TGTGCCAGCTCGGGACAGAAGAACACTGAAGCTTTCTTT

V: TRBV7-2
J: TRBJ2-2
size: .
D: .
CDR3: CASSLRGLGGELFF
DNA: TGTGCCAGCAGCTTAAGGGGTTTGGGCGGGGAGCTGTTTTTT

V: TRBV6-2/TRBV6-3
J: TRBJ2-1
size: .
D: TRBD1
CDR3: CASSFDRGAYNEQFF
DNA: TGTGCCAGCAGTTTTGACAGGGGCGCCTACAATGAGCAGTTCTTC

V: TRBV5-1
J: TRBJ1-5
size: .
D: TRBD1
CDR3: CASSTGTGNAEPQHF
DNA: TGCGCCAGCAGTACCGGGACAGGGAATGCGGAGCCCCAGCATTTT

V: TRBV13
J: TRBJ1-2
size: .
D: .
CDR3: CASSSPGLSMSVTF
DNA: TGTGCCAGCAGCTCCCCGGGACTCAGTATGTCGGTCACCTTC

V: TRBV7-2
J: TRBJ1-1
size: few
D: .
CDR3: CASSFYRDTEAFF
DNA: TGTGCCAGCAGCTTCTACAGGGATACTGAAGCTTTCTTT

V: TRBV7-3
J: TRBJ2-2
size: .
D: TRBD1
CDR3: CASSSGQGSSYGELFF
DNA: TGTGCCAGCAGCTCAGGACAGGGATCGTCTTACGGGGAGCTGTTTTTT

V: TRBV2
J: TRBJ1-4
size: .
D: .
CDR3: CASSYSKLFF
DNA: TGTGCCAGCAGTTACTCAAAACTGTTTTTT

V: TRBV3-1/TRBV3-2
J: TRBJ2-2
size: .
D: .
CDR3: CASSQLDPGLNTGELFF
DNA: TGTGCCAGCAGCCAATTAGACCCGGGACTGAACACCGGGGAGCTGTTTTTT

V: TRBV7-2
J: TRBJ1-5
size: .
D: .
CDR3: CASSFTGTSNQPQHF
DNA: TGTGCCAGCAGCTTTACAGGGACCAGCAATCAGCCCCAGCATTTT

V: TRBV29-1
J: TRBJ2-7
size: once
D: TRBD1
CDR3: CSAAGTGGALEYF
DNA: TGCAGCGCCGCTGGGACAGGGGGCGCGTTGGAGTACTTC

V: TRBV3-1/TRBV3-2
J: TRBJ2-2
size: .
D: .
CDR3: CASSQVGELFF
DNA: TGTGCCAGCAGCCAAGTGGGGGAGCTGTTTTTT

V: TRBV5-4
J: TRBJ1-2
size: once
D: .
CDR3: CASSPPGDAYGYTF
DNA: TGTGCCAGCAGTCCTCCGGGAGACGCCTATGGCTACACCTTC

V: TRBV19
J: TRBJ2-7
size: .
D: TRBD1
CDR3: CASSSPGQISYEQYF
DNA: TGTGCCAGTAGTAGTCCGGGACAGATCTCCTACGAGCAGTACTTC

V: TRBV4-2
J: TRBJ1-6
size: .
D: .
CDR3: CASSLPGTAFSPLHF
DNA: TGTGCCAGCAGCCTCCCCGGCACAGCCTTTTCACCCCTCCACTTT

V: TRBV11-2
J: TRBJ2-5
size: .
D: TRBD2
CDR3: CASSLGASGGAGETQYF
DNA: TGTGCCAGCAGCTTAGGGGCTAGCGGGGGGGCCGGTGAGACCCAGTACTTC

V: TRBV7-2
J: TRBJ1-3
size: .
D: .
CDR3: CASSLSGSSGGNTIYF
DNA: TGTGCCAGCAGCTTATCTGGGTCCTCGGGGGGAAACACCATATATTTT

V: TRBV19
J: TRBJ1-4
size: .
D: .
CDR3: CASRVKDPWNEKLFF
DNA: TGTGCCAGTCGCGTAAAGGACCCTTGGAATGAAAAACTGTTTTTT

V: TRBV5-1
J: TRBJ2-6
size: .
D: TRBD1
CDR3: CASSATPGQGYSGANVLTF
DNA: TGCGCCAGCAGCGCTACACCGGGACAGGGTTACTCTGGGGCCAACGTCCTGACTTTC

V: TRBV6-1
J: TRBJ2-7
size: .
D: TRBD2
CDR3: CASSEPPGRGYEQYF
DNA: TGTGCCAGCAGTGAACCCCCAGGGAGGGGCTACGAGCAGTACTTC

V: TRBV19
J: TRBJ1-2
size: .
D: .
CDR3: CASSWTGGYTF
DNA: TGTGCCAGTAGTTGGACGGGTGGCTACACCTTC

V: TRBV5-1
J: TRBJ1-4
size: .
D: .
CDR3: CASSSGATNEKLFF
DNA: TGCGCCAGCAGCTCCGGGGCGACTAATGAAAAACTGTTTTTT

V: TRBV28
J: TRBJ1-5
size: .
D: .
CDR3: CASSPDTFPGYQPQHF
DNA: TGTGCCAGCAGTCCTGATACCTTTCCAGGGTATCAGCCCCAGCATTTT

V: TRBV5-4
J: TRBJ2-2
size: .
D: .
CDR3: CASSFPGYDTGELFF
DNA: TGTGCCAGCAGCTTTCCAGGGTATGACACCGGGGAGCTGTTTTTT

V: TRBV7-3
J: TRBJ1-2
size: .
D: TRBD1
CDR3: CASSSGGANGYTF
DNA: TGTGCCAGCAGCTCAGGGGGCGCTAATGGCTACACCTTC

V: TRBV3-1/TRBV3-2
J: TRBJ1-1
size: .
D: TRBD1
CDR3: CASSPGTGVTEAFF
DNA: TGTGCCAGCAGCCCTGGGACAGGGGTTACTGAAGCTTTCTTT

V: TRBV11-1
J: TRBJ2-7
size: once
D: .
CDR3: CASSPSGPEQYF
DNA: TGTGCCAGCAGCCCATCAGGACCCGAGCAGTACTTC

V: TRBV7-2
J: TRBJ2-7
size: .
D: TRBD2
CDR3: CASSLGGLGPYEQYF
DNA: TGTGCCAGCAGCTTAGGTGGACTAGGTCCCTACGAGCAGTACTTC

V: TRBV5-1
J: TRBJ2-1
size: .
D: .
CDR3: CASSLVGLALGEQFF
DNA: TGCGCCAGCAGCTTGGTAGGGCTAGCGCTGGGTGAGCAGTTCTTC

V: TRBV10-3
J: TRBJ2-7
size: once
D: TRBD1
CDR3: CAISPGQGSHEQYF
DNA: TGTGCCATCAGCCCGGGACAGGGTTCCCACGAGCAGTACTTC

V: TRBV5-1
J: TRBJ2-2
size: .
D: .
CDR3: CASSLDPGELFF
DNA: TGCGCCAGCAGCCTTGACCCAGGGGAGCTGTTTTTT

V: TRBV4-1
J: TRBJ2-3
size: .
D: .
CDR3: CASSQDREATSTDTQYF
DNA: TGCGCCAGCAGCCAAGATAGGGAGGCTACTAGCACAGATACGCAGTATTTT

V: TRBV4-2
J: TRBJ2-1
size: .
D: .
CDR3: CASSQDSCGNEQFF
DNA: TGTGCCAGCAGCCAAGATAGTTGTGGGAATGAGCAGTTCTTC

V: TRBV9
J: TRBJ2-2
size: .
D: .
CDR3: CASRRSGELFF
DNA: TGTGCCAGCAGGAGGTCCGGGGAGCTGTTTTTT

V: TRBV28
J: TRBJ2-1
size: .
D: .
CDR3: CASSSGLRKIYNEQFF
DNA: TGTGCCAGCAGTTCGGGACTTCGAAAAATATACAATGAGCAGTTCTTC

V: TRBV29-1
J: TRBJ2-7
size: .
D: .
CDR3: CSVSTGHEQYF
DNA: TGCAGCGTCTCAACAGGGCACGAGCAGTACTTC

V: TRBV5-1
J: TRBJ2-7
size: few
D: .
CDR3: CASTATGSILYEQYF
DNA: TGCGCCAGCACCGCGACAGGTTCCATCTTGTACGAGCAGTACTTC

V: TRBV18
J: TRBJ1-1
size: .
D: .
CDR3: CASSPAAGRNTEAFF
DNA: TGTGCCAGCTCCCCCGCGGCGGGAAGGAACACTGAAGCTTTCTTT

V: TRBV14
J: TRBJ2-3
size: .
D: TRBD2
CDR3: CASSLLSGGAVDTQYF
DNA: TGTGCCAGCAGCCTTCTTAGCGGGGGGGCAGTCGATACGCAGTATTTT

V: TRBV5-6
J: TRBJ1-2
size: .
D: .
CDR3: CASSLPGNYGYTF
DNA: TGTGCCAGCAGTTTACCAGGGAACTATGGCTACACCTTC

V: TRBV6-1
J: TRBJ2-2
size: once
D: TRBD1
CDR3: CASSELGQGTTGELFF
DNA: TGTGCCAGCAGTGAACTCGGACAGGGAACAACCGGGGAGCTGTTTTTT

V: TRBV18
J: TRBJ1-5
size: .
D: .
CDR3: CASSPTDANQPQHF
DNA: TGTGCCAGCTCACCAACGGACGCCAATCAGCCCCAGCATTTT

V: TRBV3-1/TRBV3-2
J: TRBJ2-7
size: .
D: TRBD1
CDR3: CASSRQGAGEQYF
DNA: TGTGCCAGCAGCCGACAGGGGGCAGGCGAGCAGTACTTC